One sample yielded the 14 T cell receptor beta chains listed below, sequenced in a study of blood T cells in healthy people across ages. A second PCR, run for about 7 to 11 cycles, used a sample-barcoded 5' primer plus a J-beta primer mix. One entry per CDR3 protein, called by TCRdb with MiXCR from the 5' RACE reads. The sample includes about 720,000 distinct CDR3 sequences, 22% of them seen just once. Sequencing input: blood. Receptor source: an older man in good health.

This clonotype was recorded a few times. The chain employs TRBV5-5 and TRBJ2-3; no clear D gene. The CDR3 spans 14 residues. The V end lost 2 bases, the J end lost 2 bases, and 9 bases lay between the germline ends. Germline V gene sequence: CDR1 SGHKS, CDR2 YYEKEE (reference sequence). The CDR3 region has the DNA TGTGCCAGCAGCTTACCCGCGAACACAGATACGCAGTATTTT. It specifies CASSLPANTDTQYF.

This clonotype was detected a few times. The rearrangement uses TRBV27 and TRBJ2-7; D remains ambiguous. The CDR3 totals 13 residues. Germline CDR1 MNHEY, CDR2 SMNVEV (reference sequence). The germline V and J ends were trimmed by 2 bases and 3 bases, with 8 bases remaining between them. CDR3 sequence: CASSLRYGYEQYF. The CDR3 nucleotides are TGTGCCAGCAGTTTAAGGTACGGCTACGAGCAGTACTTC.

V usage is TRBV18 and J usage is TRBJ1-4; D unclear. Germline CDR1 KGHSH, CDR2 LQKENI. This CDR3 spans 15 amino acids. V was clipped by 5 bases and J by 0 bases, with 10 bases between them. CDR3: CASSTMGATNEKLFF. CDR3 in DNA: TGTGCCAGCTCAACTATGGGCGCAACTAATGAAAAACTGTTTTTT.

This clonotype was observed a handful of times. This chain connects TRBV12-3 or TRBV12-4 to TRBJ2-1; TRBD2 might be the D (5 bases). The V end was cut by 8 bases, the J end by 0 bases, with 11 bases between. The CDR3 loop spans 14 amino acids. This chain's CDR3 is CASGLWSSYNEQFF. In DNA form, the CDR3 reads TGTGCCAGCGGACTCTGGAGCTCCTACAATGAGCAGTTCTTC.

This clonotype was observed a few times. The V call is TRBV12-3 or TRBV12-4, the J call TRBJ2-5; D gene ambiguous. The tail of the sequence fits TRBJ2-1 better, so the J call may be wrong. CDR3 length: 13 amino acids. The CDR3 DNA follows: TGTGCCAGCAGTTCACGACACCGAGGTGAGCAGTTCTTC. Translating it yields CASSSRHRGEQFF.

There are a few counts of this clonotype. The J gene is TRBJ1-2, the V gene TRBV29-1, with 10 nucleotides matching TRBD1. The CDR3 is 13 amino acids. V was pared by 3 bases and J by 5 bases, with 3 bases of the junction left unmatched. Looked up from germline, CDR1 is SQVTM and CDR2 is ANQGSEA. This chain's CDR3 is CSVDAGQGYGYTF. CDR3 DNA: TGCAGCGTTGATGCGGGACAGGGGTATGGCTACACCTTC.

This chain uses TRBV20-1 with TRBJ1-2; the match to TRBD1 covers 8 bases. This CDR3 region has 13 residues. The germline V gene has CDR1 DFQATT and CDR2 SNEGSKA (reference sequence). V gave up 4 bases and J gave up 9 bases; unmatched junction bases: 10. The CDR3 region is CSATGQGGISYTF. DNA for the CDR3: TGCAGTGCTACTGGACAGGGCGGTATAAGCTACACCTTC.

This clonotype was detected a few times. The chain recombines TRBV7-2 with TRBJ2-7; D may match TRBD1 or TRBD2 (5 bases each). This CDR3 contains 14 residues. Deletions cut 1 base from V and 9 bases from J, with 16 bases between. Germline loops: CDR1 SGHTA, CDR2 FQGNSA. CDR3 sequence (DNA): TGTGCCAGCAGCTTAGAGGTTACCACGGGGCGGCAGTACTTC. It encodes CASSLEVTTGRQYF.

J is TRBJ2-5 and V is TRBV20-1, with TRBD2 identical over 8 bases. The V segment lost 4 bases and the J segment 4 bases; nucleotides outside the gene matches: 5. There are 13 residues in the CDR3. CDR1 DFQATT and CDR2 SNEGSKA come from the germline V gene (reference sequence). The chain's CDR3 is CSATGGRRETQYF. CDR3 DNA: TGCAGTGCTACTGGCGGGAGGAGAGAGACCCAGTACTTC.

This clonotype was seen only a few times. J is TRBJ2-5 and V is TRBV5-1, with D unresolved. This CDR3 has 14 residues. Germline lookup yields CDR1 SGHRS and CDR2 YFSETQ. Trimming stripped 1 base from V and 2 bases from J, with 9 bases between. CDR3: CASSLINFQETQYF. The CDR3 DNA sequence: TGCGCCAGCAGCTTGATTAACTTTCAAGAGACCCAGTACTTC.

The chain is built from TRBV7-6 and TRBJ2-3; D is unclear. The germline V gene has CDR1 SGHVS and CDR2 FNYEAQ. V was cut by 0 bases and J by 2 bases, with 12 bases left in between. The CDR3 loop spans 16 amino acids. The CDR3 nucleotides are TGTGCCAGCAGCTTAGCGGAGAGACTGACCACAGATACGCAGTATTTT. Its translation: CASSLAERLTTDTQYF.

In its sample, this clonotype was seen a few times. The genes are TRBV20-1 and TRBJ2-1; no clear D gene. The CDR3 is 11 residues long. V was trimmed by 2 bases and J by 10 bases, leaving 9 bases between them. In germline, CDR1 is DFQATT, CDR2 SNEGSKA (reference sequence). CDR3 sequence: CSARKLEEQFF. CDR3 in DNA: TGCAGTGCTAGAAAGCTGGAGGAGCAGTTCTTC.

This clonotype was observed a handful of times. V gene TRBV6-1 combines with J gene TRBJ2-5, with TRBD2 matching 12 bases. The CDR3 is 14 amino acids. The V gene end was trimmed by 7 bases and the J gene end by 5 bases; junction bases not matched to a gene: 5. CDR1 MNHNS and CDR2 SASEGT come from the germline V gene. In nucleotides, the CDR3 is TGTGCCAGCATTTGGACTAGCGGGGTGGAGACCCAGTACTTC. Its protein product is CASIWTSGVETQYF.

The CDR3 DNA follows: TGTGCCAGCAGCTTAGTCGGCTCAGCGGGAGGGCAGGAGCAGTTCTTC. This translates into CASSLVGSAGGQEQFF. This chain links TRBV7-2 with TRBJ2-1; 10 bases map to TRBD2. The CDR3 totals 16 residues. Per the germline V gene, CDR1 is SGHTA and CDR2 is FQGNSA. V lost 1 base, J lost 10 bases, and 10 bases stayed unmatched.